This is a list of T cell receptor beta chains from one sample in a study of cytomegalovirus exposure and HLA in healthy donors. Sequencing was performed with immunoSEQ multiplex PCR; in TCRdb, only in-frame clones are kept and a portion is missing. The sample lists approximately 150,000 clones, approximately 71% occurring once. Sequenced sample: PBMCs. The receptors shown here come from a man between 18 and 35 years old in good health and CMV-seropositive. Each CDR3 is given with its conserved first and last residue. The D gene is left open where the match is weak. Not all rows give a size; the values are once, few, many and, for expanded clones, a class.

V gene	J gene	CDR3 length	D gene	clone size	CDR3 protein	CDR3 DNA
TRBV30	TRBJ2-1	12	TRBD2	NA	CAWREDKNEQFF	TGTGCCTGGCGGGAGGATAAGAATGAGCAGTTCTTC
TRBV14	TRBJ2-1	18	TRBD2	NA	CASSQGLAGGSPSNEQFF	TGTGCCAGCAGCCAGGGACTAGCGGGAGGAAGTCCTAGCAATGAGCAGTTCTTC
TRBV10-1	TRBJ2-7	19	NA	NA	CASSESYVGLAGQTYEQYF	TGCGCCAGCAGTGAGTCTTACGTTGGTCTGGCGGGGCAAACCTACGAGCAGTACTTC
TRBV28	TRBJ1-4	16	NA	NA	CASTVRGGSGNEKLFF	TGTGCCAGCACCGTTAGGGGAGGGTCGGGTAATGAAAAACTGTTTTTT
TRBV28	TRBJ2-7	15	TRBD2	NA	CASQTSGSPDYEQYF	TGTGCCAGCCAGACTAGCGGGAGTCCCGACTACGAGCAGTACTTC
TRBV6-5	TRBJ1-1	14	NA	NA	CASSYSPGVAEAFF	TGTGCCAGCAGTTACTCGCCGGGGGTGGCTGAAGCTTTCTTT
TRBV19	TRBJ1-5	16	TRBD1	NA	CASSIGGGTGFKPQHF	TGTGCCAGTAGTATAGGGGGGGGGACAGGGTTCAAGCCCCAGCATTTT
TRBV6-1	TRBJ2-7	13	NA	once	CASSNGATYEQYF	TGTGCCAGCAGCAACGGAGCCACCTACGAGCAGTACTTC
TRBV2	TRBJ2-6	16	TRBD1	NA	CASSAQTGVGANVLTF	TGTGCCAGCAGCGCCCAGACAGGGGTTGGGGCCAACGTCCTGACTTTC
TRBV4-1	TRBJ2-7	16	NA	few	CASSQRLAQDLDEQYF	TGCGCCAGCAGCCAACGATTGGCTCAAGACCTAGACGAGCAGTACTTC
TRBV6-5	TRBJ2-1	14	NA	NA	CASSYSGRGGEQFF	TGTGCCAGCAGTTACTCGGGGCGGGGAGGTGAGCAGTTCTTC
TRBV7-6	TRBJ2-3	16	TRBD2	NA	CASSHLAGGSTDTQYF	TGTGCCAGCAGCCACCTAGCGGGAGGTAGCACAGATACGCAGTATTTT
TRBV19	TRBJ1-1	13	NA	NA	CASSRQMNTEAFF	TGTGCCAGTAGTAGGCAGATGAACACTGAAGCTTTCTTT
TRBV5-6	TRBJ2-5	14	TRBD2	NA	CASSLGLAVWEQYF	TGTGCCAGCAGCTTGGGACTAGCGGTGTGGGAGCAGTACTTC
TRBV30	TRBJ1-1	14	NA	NA	CAWSVLTGKSEAFF	TGTGCCTGGAGTGTACTTACGGGGAAGTCGGAAGCTTTCTTT
TRBV7-2	TRBJ1-4	15	NA	NA	CASSLGVGGSEKLFF	TGTGCCAGCAGCTTAGGGGTGGGGGGGAGTGAAAAACTGTTTTTT
TRBV7-8	TRBJ1-5	16	NA	NA	CARSLEWQSGGQPQHF	TGTGCCCGCAGCTTAGAGTGGCAGTCCGGCGGTCAGCCCCAGCATTTT
TRBV29-1	TRBJ1-2	13	NA	NA	CSVGGGGGGGYTF	TGCAGCGTTGGGGGCGGGGGTGGAGGTGGCTACACCTTC
TRBV27	TRBJ2-7	16	TRBD2	NA	CASSPRLAATSYEQYF	TGTGCCAGCAGTCCCAGACTAGCGGCCACGTCCTACGAGCAGTACTTC
TRBV28	TRBJ2-2	17	NA	NA	CASSLRARGARTGELFF	TGTGCCAGCAGTTTAAGGGCCCGGGGGGCGCGCACCGGGGAGCTGTTTTTT